This T cell receptor beta chain originates from a study of blood T cell repertoires in COVID-19. Whole-study context: Samples representing acute and convalescent COVID-19 were sourced from the United States, Italy and Spain. In each case, the material was cDNA or gDNA derived from T cells, B-cell-depleted T cells, or PBMCs.

In the original analysis: Estimation of nucleated cell counts was performed using reference gene primer amplification. This table comes from immunoSEQ multiplex PCR, and its TCRdb copy is limited to in-frame clones, with some not included. V, J and clone size derive from that table, while D and trimming were established from the DNA sequence. The top ten clones hold approximately 1.4% of a sample with about 250,000 clones, about 90% of them seen once. The V gene lost 6 bases and the J gene lost 8 bases, with 20 bases spanning the gap. Germline loops: CDR1 SGHNT, CDR2 YYREEE (reference sequence). The CDR3 covers 15 residues.

Material for sequencing was peripheral blood. The rearrangement uses TRBV5-4 and TRBJ2-2; D perhaps matches TRBD2 (6 bases). The sequence was collected from an older man with acute or convalescent COVID-19. The CDR3 loop reads CASTLGGQGRGELFF. Written as DNA, the CDR3 is TGTGCCAGCACCCTCGGAGGGCAGGGAAGAGGGGAGCTGTTTTTT.